Described below is a single TCR beta chain sequence and its context. The antigen remains undetermined. This specimen comes from a study of identical twins. One entry per CDR3 protein, called by TCRdb with MiXCR from the 5' RACE reads. Of 1.5 million to 2 million distinct CDR3 sequences detected, roughly a third appear once; the ten largest clones hold about 0.3%. Trimming at V came to 5 bases and at J to 2 bases, leaving 12 bases not matched to a gene. The CDR3 has 15 amino acids. The germline V gene has CDR1 DFQATT and CDR2 SNEGSKA (reference sequence). Overall study findings and caveats: Out-of-frame alpha sequences shared by twins were enriched for low generation probability.

The TCR was taken from a newborn girl in good health. Source material: cord blood. The V call is TRBV20-1, the J call TRBJ2-7; 7 bases fit TRBD1. CDR3 protein: CSAVEQGPYTYEQYF. Written as DNA, the CDR3 is TGCAGTGCTGTCGAACAGGGGCCGTATACCTACGAGCAGTACTTC.